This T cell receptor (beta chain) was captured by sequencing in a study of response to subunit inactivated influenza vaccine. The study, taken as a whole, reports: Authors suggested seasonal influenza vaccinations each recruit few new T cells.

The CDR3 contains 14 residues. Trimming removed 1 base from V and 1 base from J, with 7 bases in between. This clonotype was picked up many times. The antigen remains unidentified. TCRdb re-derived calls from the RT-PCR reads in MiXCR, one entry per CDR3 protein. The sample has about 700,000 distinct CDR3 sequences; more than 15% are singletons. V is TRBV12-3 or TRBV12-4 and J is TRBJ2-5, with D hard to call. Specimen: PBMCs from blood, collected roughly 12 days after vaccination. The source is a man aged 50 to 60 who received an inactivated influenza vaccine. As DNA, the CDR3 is TGTGCCAGCAGTTTAGATGGCAGCCAAGAGACCCAGTACTTC. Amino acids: CASSLDGSQETQYF.